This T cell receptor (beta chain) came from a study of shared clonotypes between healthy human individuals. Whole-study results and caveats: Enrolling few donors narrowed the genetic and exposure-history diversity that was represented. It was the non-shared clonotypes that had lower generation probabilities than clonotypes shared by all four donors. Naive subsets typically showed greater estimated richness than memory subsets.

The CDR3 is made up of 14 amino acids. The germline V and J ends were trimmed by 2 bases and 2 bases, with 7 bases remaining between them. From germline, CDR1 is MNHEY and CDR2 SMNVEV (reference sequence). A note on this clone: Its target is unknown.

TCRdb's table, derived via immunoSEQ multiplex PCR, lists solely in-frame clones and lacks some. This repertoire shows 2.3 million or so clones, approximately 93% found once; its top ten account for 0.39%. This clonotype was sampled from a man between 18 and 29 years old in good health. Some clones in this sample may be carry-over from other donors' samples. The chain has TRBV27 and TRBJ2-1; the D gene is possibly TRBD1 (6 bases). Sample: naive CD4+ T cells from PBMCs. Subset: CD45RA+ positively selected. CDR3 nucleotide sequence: TGTGCCAGCAGTTTAAGACAGGCCTACAATGAGCAGTTCTTC. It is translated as CASSLRQAYNEQFF.